The entry below gives a single T cell receptor beta chain sequence along with its context. Its specificity is unknown. Antigen-specific CD4+ T cells were expanded (with viral peptide pools) by the ViraFEST assay ahead of sequencing. When around nine days of culture had elapsed, CD4+ T cells were isolated. Two doses of BNT162b2 or mRNA-1273 vaccine were administered to participants. The sample is drawn from a study of vaccination effects on CD4 cells after COVID-19. General study points: Infection- and vaccine-induced clones contracted markedly late after vaccination.

The data were produced by immunoSEQ multiplex PCR, yet TCRdb's version contains in-frame clones alone and is incomplete. Counted here are about 59,000 clones, roughly 80% occurring once; the ten biggest clones make up roughly 2%. This sample comprised CD4+ T cells from PBMCs cultured with HCoV-OC43 spike peptides, obtained after COVID-19 vaccination. Subset meaning: HCoV-OC43 spike overlapping peptide pool stimulation. This receptor was identified in a human donor who received a COVID-19 vaccine.

The CDR3 DNA reads TGTGCCAGCAGCGAGCTACGGGGGGGCTACACCTTC. It codes for CASSELRGGYTF. The V gene is TRBV27, the J gene TRBJ1-2; D is possibly TRBD1 (5 bases). Trimming removed 6 bases at V and 8 bases at J, with 13 bases between. CDR1 is MNHEY, CDR2 SMNVEV, per germline (reference sequence). The CDR3 is 12 amino acids.